Sequencing of this T cell receptor (beta chain) was carried out in a study of blood T cells in healthy people across ages (dated by TCRdb to between 2015 and 2016). For the wider study: In model experiments, template switching captured about one uniquely barcoded TCR beta cDNA molecule for every two T cells. To track age-related changes in TCR beta repertoire diversity, the study relied on deep sequencing normalized with unique cDNA molecular identifiers. The donors were split into four age groups: young (average roughly 15 years), middle-aged (about 40), aged (more than 55) and long-lived (82). To avoid experimental bias, donors of different ages were spread randomly across the sequencing lanes. The study analyzed two additional independent replicas of 1 million unique cDNA reads from the same blood draw for two donors, one aged 18 to 29 and one aged 80 or older.

Measured from the cysteine to the phenylalanine, the CDR3 is 14 residues long. Just CDR3 DNA is preserved here, 42 bases in frame from base 1. V has 3 bases trimmed and J has 8 bases trimmed; junction bases matching no gene number 9. CDR1 and CDR2, per the germline V gene (reference sequence), are DFQATT and SNEGSKA. Worth noting for this clonotype: There is no known antigen for this receptor. The record has no base qualities; no much larger clone is one base away.

Broader findings and caveats from the paper: Estimates of total diversity from one million sequenced T cells were regarded as lower bounds and underestimates. Compared with the aged group, the long-lived group had more naive CD4+ T cells, fewer expanded clones and increased TCR diversity, suggesting age selection. The percentage of naive T cells measured by flow cytometry correlated strongly with observed TCR beta diversity. As age increased, observed TCR beta diversity per million T cells dropped in a roughly linear way, and a significant reduction was already evident by age about 36. Because profiling used bulk unsorted PBMCs, naive and antigen-experienced compartments could not be compared conclusively. Because the CMV infection status of the donors was unknown, age-related changes in expanded clonotypes may potentially have been confounded.

To prepare the library, 5' RACE was applied. Instrument used: Illumina HiSeq 2500. A second PCR of 7 to 11 cycles was performed with a sample-barcoded 5' primer and a J-beta primer mix. A unique molecular identifier was introduced onto each TCR beta cDNA molecule by a template-switch 5' adaptor carrying 12 random nucleotides. Each sample yielded at least 3 million CDR3-containing paired-end reads. First-strand cDNA synthesis was performed from all RNA using the Mint cDNA synthesis kit, with priming by a TRBC-specific oligonucleotide. Following uracil-DNA glycosylase treatment, all cDNA underwent a first 18-cycle PCR with the universal primers M1SS and BC2_uni_R. The study's own analysis went as follows. Each sample was normalized by randomly selecting 1 million high-quality reads, each carrying a distinct molecular identifier. Instead of being binned into consensus sequences, reads with shared molecular identifiers were discarded. MiTCR, with a Q25 quality threshold and the strictest error-elimination algorithm, was used for CDR3 identification, clonotype clustering and error correction. A nonparametric unseen species model with Euler transformation was used to estimate lower-bound total TCR beta diversity. Clones were called with MiXCR by TCRdb after fastp trimmed the public reads at Q25, and only in-frame beta chains were retained. Rows are combined by CDR3 protein, so each entry shows the most common genes and DNA. The V and J calls were not made by the authors but by TCRdb's processing. In this sample the table shows around 1.5 million distinct CDR3 sequences, about 31% of which occur a single time. The top ten hold around 11% of the sample.

Donors were a few dozen systemically healthy Caucasian individuals from Russia aged roughly 6 to 95 years. Each donor gave about 9.8 milliliters of peripheral blood, drawn into EDTA-treated Vacutainer tubes. Ficoll-Paque density-gradient centrifugation was used to isolate PBMCs, with at least 6 million obtained per sample. Trizol reagent was used to extract total RNA from PBMCs, with at least 5 micrograms per sample. For every donor, flow cytometry on a PBMC aliquot measured the percentage of naive CD45RAhigh/CD27high T cells. Recombination joined TRBV20-1 with TRBJ1-2, with 10 bases aligning to TRBD1. The material sequenced was blood. The clonotype was recovered from a woman in her thirties in good health. In nucleotide form, the sequence is TGCAGTGCTAGTATCGGGACAGGGGAAGAAGGCTACACCTTC. Its protein is CSASIGTGEEGYTF.